The clone carrying this TCR beta chain was seen a handful of times. These data originate in a study of blood T cells in healthy people across ages. Trimming removed 7 bases from V and 2 bases from J; junction bases left unmatched: 15. The CDR3 is 17 residues long. In germline, CDR1 is MNHEY, CDR2 SVGAGI. A second PCR of about 6 to 11 cycles used a sample-barcoded 5' primer and a J-beta primer mix. Through a template-switch adaptor with 12 random nucleotides, each cDNA molecule received a tag. TCRdb re-derived calls from the 5' RACE reads in MiXCR, one entry per CDR3 protein. The table includes some 1.8 million distinct CDR3 sequences, more than 35% detected once.

The V call is TRBV6-5, the J call TRBJ2-7; TRBD2 aligns across 9 bases. The TCR comes from a human donor in good health. Sequencing was performed on blood. CDR3 sequence: CASTSPRRGGRTYEQYF. In DNA, the CDR3 is TGTGCCAGCACCTCTCCGAGGCGGGGGGGACGCACCTACGAGCAGTACTTC.